This entry describes one T cell receptor (beta chain). The data stem from a study of blood T cell repertoires in COVID-19. Study summary: Samples taken during acute and convalescent COVID-19 were collected in the United States, Italy and Spain. PBMCs, B-cell-depleted T cells, or T cells were the source of the cDNA or gDNA that made up the material.

In the source study's methods: Cell counts per sample came from amplifying reference gene primers. TCRdb's table, derived via immunoSEQ multiplex PCR, lists solely in-frame clones and lacks some. V and J calls and clone size are given by that table; D and trimming were obtained from the DNA. The table has fewer than 150,000 clones, under 90% seen once. V was clipped by 3 bases and J by 6 bases; unmatched bases: 12. The CDR3 spans 17 residues. From germline, CDR1 is SGHDN and CDR2 FVKESK. The chain recombines TRBV14 with TRBJ2-2; 8 bases are a match to TRBD1. This receptor was taken from a human donor in a cohort sampled during active COVID-19. The source material was peripheral blood. The CDR3 is CASSQSDRGFGSGELFF. The CDR3 nucleotides are TGTGCCAGCAGCCAGTCCGACAGGGGATTCGGTTCCGGGGAGCTGTTTTTT.